The present entry profiles one T cell receptor beta chain with its context. Its antigen is unknown. Treatment here: 15 to 20 received Ad26.COV2.S at low or high dose, single or two shots; 5 received placebo; per-sample allocation not given. Sampling took place 63 days after the first vaccine or placebo injection. This entry is derived from a study of Ad26.COV2.S vaccination and SARS-CoV-2 variants. Study-level results: Similar non-spike TCR breadth was observed in recipients of vaccine and of placebo.

The CDR3 has 13 amino acids. J lost 1 base, V lost 9 bases, and 4 bases had no gene match. CDR1 is KGHDR, CDR2 SFDVKD, per germline. TCRdb's copy holds only in-frame clones and misses some; the assay was immunoSEQ multiplex PCR. The repertoire holds approximately 400,000 clones, with under 90% as singletons. This material consisted of peripheral blood, taken in a trial of Ad26.COV2.S vaccine versus placebo. The origin of this receptor is a person aged 18-65 years who received the Ad26.COV2.S COVID-19 vaccine or a placebo. The gene calls are TRBV24-1 and TRBJ1-1; 7 bases agree with TRBD1. The DNA of the CDR3 is TGTGCCACCCGACAGGGTACGAACACTGAAGCTTTCTTT. Its protein is CATRQGTNTEAFF.